The clone carrying this T cell receptor (beta chain) was counted a few times. The antigen remains unidentified. Researchers sorted naive CD8 T cells as cells that were CD8+CD4-CCR7+CD45RA+. Germline CDR1 reads SEHNR; CDR2 reads FQNEAQ (reference sequence). The CDR3 sequence is 16 residues long. V was cut by 5 bases and J by 0 bases, with 13 bases left in between. This sample was included in a study of molecular identifiers for immune sequencing clone quantification. Study details: Four of five splits of RNA from approximately 20,000 or 98,000 naive CD8 cells were sequenced in replicates. The study, taken as a whole, reports: Beyond 20 RNA copies, clones held over 99% of effector molecules, compared with under 1% in naive cells.

TCRdb processed the PCR reads anew with MiXCR; each CDR3 protein has one entry. The repertoire holds 550,000 to 750,000 distinct CDR3 sequences, just under 20% seen once, with roughly 0.83% in the top ten. The TCR comes from a human donor in good health. Some libraries in this study had Jurkat cell RNA spiked in. The chain is built from TRBV7-9 and TRBJ2-2; D might be TRBD2 (6 bases). Sequences were obtained from naive CD8+ T cells from blood, with Jurkat cell RNA spiked in. Described subset: FACS-sorted CD8+CD4-CCR7+CD45RA+ naive T cells. CDR3 DNA sequence: TGTGCCAGCAGCACACCTAGCGTTGCGAACACCGGGGAGCTGTTTTTT. This codes for CASSTPSVANTGELFF.